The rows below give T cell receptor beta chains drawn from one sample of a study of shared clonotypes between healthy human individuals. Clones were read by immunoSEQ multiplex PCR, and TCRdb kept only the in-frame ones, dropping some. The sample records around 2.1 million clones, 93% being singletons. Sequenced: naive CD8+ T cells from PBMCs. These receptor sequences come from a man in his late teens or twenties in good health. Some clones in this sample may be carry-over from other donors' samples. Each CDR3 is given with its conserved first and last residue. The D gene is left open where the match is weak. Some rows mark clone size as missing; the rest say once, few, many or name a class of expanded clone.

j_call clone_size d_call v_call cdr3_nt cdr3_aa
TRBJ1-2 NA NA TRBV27 TGTGCCAGCAGTTTATCGAAGGGGGGACCCCTCTATGGCTACACCTTC CASSLSKGGPLYGYTF
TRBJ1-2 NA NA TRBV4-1 TGCGCCAGCAGCCCGCCGGGAGGAGGATATGGCTACACCTTC CASSPPGGGYGYTF
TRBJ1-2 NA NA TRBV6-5 TGTGCCCGCCAGACGAGACCGTATGGCTACACCTTC CARQTRPYGYTF
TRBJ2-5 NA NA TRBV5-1 TGCGCCAGCAGCTACTTAGGGGGGGAACAAGAGACCCAGTACTTC CASSYLGGEQETQYF
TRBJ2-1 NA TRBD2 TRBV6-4 TGTGCCAGCAGTGAGGGGCGGGAGGGGTACAATGAGCAGTTCTTC CASSEGREGYNEQFF
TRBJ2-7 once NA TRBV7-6 TGTGCCAGCAGCTCTTGGGACTCCCGAACCCCCTACGAGCAGTACTTC CASSSWDSRTPYEQYF
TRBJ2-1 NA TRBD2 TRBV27 TGTGCCAGCAGTTTATTGTCCACTAGCGGGGTTTCCAATGAGCAGTTCTTC CASSLLSTSGVSNEQFF
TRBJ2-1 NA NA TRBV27 TGTGCCAGCAGTCTCCAGCTGCCCCAGGGTGGTGAGCAGTTCTTC CASSLQLPQGGEQFF
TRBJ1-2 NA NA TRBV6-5 TGTGCCAGCAGCCCTTTACCTCGCGGCGGCTACACCTTC CASSPLPRGGYTF
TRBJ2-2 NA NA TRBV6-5 TGTGCCAGCAGTTCTTATACCGGGGAGCTGTTTTTT CASSSYTGELFF
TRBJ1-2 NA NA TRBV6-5 TGTGCCAGCAGTTACTCGATGGCGGGCTATGGCTACACCTTC CASSYSMAGYGYTF
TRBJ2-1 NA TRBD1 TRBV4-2 TGTGCCAGCAGCCGAATCACCGGGACAGAGACCTACAATGAGCAGTTCTTC CASSRITGTETYNEQFF
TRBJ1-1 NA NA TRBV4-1 TGCGCCAGCAGCCATAGGGCCACATTGAACACTGAAGCTTTCTTT CASSHRATLNTEAFF
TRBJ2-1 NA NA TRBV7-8 TGTGCCAGCAGCCCACTGCAGGGGTCTTACAATGAGCAGTTCTTC CASSPLQGSYNEQFF
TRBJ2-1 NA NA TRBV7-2 TGTGCCAGCAGCTCCAGCGGGCCTTGGAGCAATGAGCAGTTCTTC CASSSSGPWSNEQFF
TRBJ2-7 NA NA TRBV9 TGTGCCAGCAGCGAGGGCGACGAGCAGTACTTC CASSEGDEQYF
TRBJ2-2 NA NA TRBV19 TGTGCCAGTAGTACTCTACAGGGATTGGGCGGGGAGCTGTTTTTT CASSTLQGLGGELFF
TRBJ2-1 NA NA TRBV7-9 TGTGCCAGCAGCTTAACAGCCCCGGGGGATGAGCAGTTCTTC CASSLTAPGDEQFF
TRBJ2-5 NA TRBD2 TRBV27 TGTGCCAGCAGTAGAATAGCGGGAGAAGAGACCCAGTACTTC CASSRIAGEETQYF
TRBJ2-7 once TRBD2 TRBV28 TGTGCCAGCAGTTTCATGAGCGGGAGGACCTACGAGCAGTACTTC CASSFMSGRTYEQYF
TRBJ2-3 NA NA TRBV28 TGTGCCACCGAAAGGGGAACAATCACAGATACGCAGTATTTT CATERGTITDTQYF
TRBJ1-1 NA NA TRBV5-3 TGTGCCAGAAGCCCCGCGGACTCGGAGGCGAACACTGAAGCTTTCTTT CARSPADSEANTEAFF
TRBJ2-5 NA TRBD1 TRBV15 TGTGCCACCACAGGGGGCTACCAAGAGACCCAGTACTTC CATTGGYQETQYF
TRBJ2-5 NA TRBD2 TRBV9 TGTGCCAGCAGCGAGGGAAGGACTAGCGGGAGGGCCGGGGAGACCCAGTACTTC CASSEGRTSGRAGETQYF